The 27 T cell receptor beta chains below were found in one sample sequenced in a study of CD8 T cells in Susac syndrome. The RNA, about 0.5 to 1 ug, was put through reverse transcription using random hexamers. TCRdb ran MiXCR on the immunoSEQ multiplex PCR reads and lists one entry per CDR3 protein. The table shows approximately 170,000 distinct CDR3 sequences, with roughly nine tenths occurring only once. The material sequenced was CD4+ T cells from PBMCs. The source of these receptors is a human donor in good health.

The V call is TRBV20-1, the J call TRBJ2-2, with a tentative D call TRBD2 (6 bases). With 7 bases removed from V and 5 bases from J, the gap between germline ends came to 17 bases. Germline V gives CDR1 DFQATT, CDR2 SNEGSKA (reference sequence). This CDR3 is 14 amino acids long. The CDR3 protein is CSGGRGSGTGELFF. CDR3 DNA: TGCAGTGGGGGCCGGGGGAGCGGAACCGGGGAGCTGTTTTTT.

The chain joins TRBV23-1 to TRBJ1-6, with unresolved D. TRBV23-1 is flagged as an ORF with uncertain function. The CDR3 spans 16 residues. Trimming cost V 4 bases and J 7 bases, with 17 bases left between them. This chain's CDR3 is CASSPGHTHLNSPLHF. The CDR3 nucleotides read TGCGCCAGCAGTCCAGGTCATACCCACCTAAATTCACCCCTCCACTTT.

This clonotype was detected once. The chain uses TRBV28 and TRBJ1-4; D call uncertain. The V end lost 2 bases, the J end lost 0 bases, and 10 bases lay between the germline ends. The CDR3 has 16 amino acids. CDR1 MDHEN and CDR2 SYDVKM come from the germline V gene. The CDR3 sequence: CASSLIVGATNEKLFF. The DNA for the CDR3 is TGTGCCAGCAGTTTAATCGTGGGTGCAACTAATGAAAAACTGTTTTTT. Full variable domain (missing parts from reference TRBV28 and TRBJ1-4): DVKVTQSSRYLVKRTGEKVFLECVQDMDHENMFWYRQDPGLGLRLIYFSYDVKMKEKGDIPEGYSVSREKKERFSLILESASTNQTSMYLCASSLIVGATNEKLFFGSGTQLSVL.

V gene TRBV3-1 combines with J gene TRBJ1-3, with 8 bases identical to TRBD1. This CDR3 has 15 amino acids. From germline, CDR1 is LGHDT and CDR2 YNNKEL (reference sequence). V lost 5 bases, J lost 7 bases, and 10 bases stayed unmatched. The CDR3 is CASSASRQGANTIYF. The CDR3 bases are TGTGCCAGCAGCGCAAGCCGGCAGGGGGCTAACACCATATATTTT.

The chain is built from TRBV5-1 and TRBJ1-1; TRBD1 matches 8 bases. The CDR3 has 14 amino acids. V lost 4 bases to trimming and J lost 7 bases; unmatched junction nucleotides: 9. The germline gives CDR1 SGHRS, CDR2 YFSETQ. The DNA of the CDR3 is TGCGCCAGCAGCACACAGGGGGAGAAAGGTGAAGCTTTCTTT. Encoded protein: CASSTQGEKGEAFF.

The CDR3 region is CASRLAGTNYGYTF. For the CDR3, the DNA is TGTGCCAGTAGATTGGCGGGAACTAACTATGGCTACACCTTC. This chain joins TRBV19 and TRBJ1-2; no clear D gene. CDR1 and CDR2 (germline): LNHDA, SQIVND (reference sequence). Trimming left V 6 bases short and J 0 bases short, with 11 bases between. The CDR3 runs 14 residues.

V gene TRBV20-1 combines with J gene TRBJ1-2; D is unresolved. Trimming stripped 0 bases from V and 0 bases from J, with 2 bases between. CDR1 and CDR2 (germline): DFQATT, SNEGSKA (reference sequence). The CDR3 runs 12 residues. CDR3 region: CSARDPNYGYTF. For the CDR3, the DNA is TGCAGTGCTAGAGATCCTAACTATGGCTACACCTTC.

In DNA, the CDR3 is TGTGCCAGCAGTCACGGGGGCTCTGGGGCCAACGTCCTGACTTTC. Translation: CASSHGGSGANVLTF. The rearrangement links TRBV6-2 or TRBV6-3 to TRBJ2-6, with a possible D match to TRBD2 (6 bases). V lost 5 bases, J lost 0 bases, and 8 bases lay in between. The CDR3 totals 15 residues. Germline V gene data show CDR1 as MNHEY and CDR2 as SVGEGT.

The chain has TRBV18 and TRBJ2-1, with D maybe TRBD1 (6 bases). Germline V gene lookup returns CDR1 KGHSH and CDR2 LQKENI. The CDR3 spans 14 residues. Trimming cost V 3 bases and J 6 bases, with 12 bases left between them. The CDR3 reads CASSPLEGGNEQFF. CDR3 bases: TGTGCCAGCTCACCTTTGGAAGGGGGCAATGAGCAGTTCTTC.

The V gene is TRBV15, the J gene TRBJ2-2; D may be TRBD1 or TRBD2 (5 bases each). The length of the CDR3 is 15 residues. Trimming shortened V by 0 bases and J by 6 bases, and 11 bases separated the two germline ends. CDR1 LNHNV and CDR2 YYDKDF come from the germline V gene (reference sequence). CDR3 sequence: CATSRDLRGAGELFF. CDR3 coding DNA: TGTGCCACCAGCAGAGATCTGCGAGGGGCCGGGGAGCTGTTTTTT.

The J gene is TRBJ2-7, the V gene TRBV28, with 8 nucleotides matching TRBD1. Germline loops: CDR1 MDHEN, CDR2 SYDVKM. J lost 4 bases, V lost 5 bases, and 7 bases had no gene match. This CDR3 contains 14 residues. The CDR3 region is CASSHGDRQYEQYF. In DNA, the CDR3 is TGTGCCAGCAGTCATGGGGACAGGCAATACGAGCAGTACTTC.

Turning to this clonotype: At one boundary the junction diverges from the germline segment, which might be a read error. V usage is TRBV12-3 or TRBV12-4 and J usage is TRBJ2-7; possible D gene TRBD1, 6 bases. The CDR3 is 11 amino acids. The CDR3 nucleotides are TGTGCCAGCAGTTATGACAGGTTAAGGGACTTC. It encodes CASSYDRLRDF.

The gene calls are TRBV2 and TRBJ1-2; D gene uncertain. Between the trimmed V and J ends, which lost 6 bases and 12 bases, there was a span of 14 bases. The germline V gene has CDR1 SNHLY and CDR2 FYNNEI. This CDR3 has 11 residues. In DNA form, the CDR3 reads TGTGCCAGCAGCCCTCGGACCGCGCACACCTTC. This gives the protein CASSPRTAHTF.

This chain links TRBV9 with TRBJ1-5; a weak D match, TRBD1 (5 bases). The CDR3 length is 15 residues. In germline, CDR1 is SGDLS, CDR2 YYNGEE. Trimming cost V 4 bases and J 9 bases, with 20 bases left between them. The CDR3 DNA reads TGTGCCAGCAGCCCAGACCCCCAGGGCCCTTCGCCCCAGCATTTT. Protein product: CASSPDPQGPSPQHF.

This chain uses TRBV4-3 with TRBJ2-1; D possibly corresponds to TRBD1 (6 bases). This CDR3 is built from 17 residues. V was trimmed by 1 base and J by 0 bases, leaving 13 bases between them. Germline V gives CDR1 LGHNA, CDR2 YSLEER. CDR3: CASSQVHWTDSYNEQFF. CDR3 bases: TGCGCCAGCAGCCAAGTTCATTGGACAGACTCCTACAATGAGCAGTTCTTC.

J is TRBJ2-7 and V is TRBV19, with TRBD1 matching 7 bases. CDR3 length equals 13 residues. CDR1 and CDR2 (germline): LNHDA, SQIVND (reference sequence). The junction had 0 bases not matched to a gene; V was cut back by 1 base and J by 3 bases. CDR3 amino acids: CASSIGQGYEQYF. The CDR3 DNA sequence: TGTGCCAGTAGTATAGGACAGGGCTACGAGCAGTACTTC.

The chain is built from TRBV7-2 and TRBJ2-3; no reliable D call. V gave up 5 bases and J gave up 5 bases, with 11 bases separating them. This CDR3 spans 13 amino acids. Per germline, CDR1 SGHTA and CDR2 FQGNSA. The CDR3 DNA follows: TGTGCCAGCAGCCATGATCCAGGAGATACGCAGTATTTT. Protein sequence: CASSHDPGDTQYF.

The rearrangement uses TRBV2 and TRBJ1-2, with 8 bases identical to TRBD1. The CDR3 consists of 11 residues. With V trimmed by 8 bases and J by 12 bases, 8 bases remained unmatched. Germline V lookup: CDR1 SNHLY, CDR2 FYNNEI. The CDR3 DNA reads as TGTGCCAGCGGCGACCGGACAGGGCACACCTTC. Translation: CASGDRTGHTF. The entire variable domain, with the rest obtained from reference TRBV2 and TRBJ1-2, is as follows: EPEVTQTPSHQVTQMGQEVILRCVPISNHLYFYWYRQILGQKVEFLVSFYNNEISEKSEIFDDQFSVERPDGSNFTLKIRSTKLEDSAMYFCASGDRTGHTFGSGTRLTVV.

In this sample, this clonotype turned up once. The gene calls are TRBV5-1 and TRBJ1-2; 7 bases are shared with TRBD1. Germline-derived CDR1 and CDR2 are SGHRS and YFSETQ. This CDR3 is 16 amino acids long. Trimming cost V 3 bases and J 2 bases; bases outside gene matches: 10. The CDR3 DNA is TGCGCCAGCAGCTCGAGTCGACAGGGCGACAACTATGGCTACACCTTC. Translating it yields CASSSSRQGDNYGYTF.

This chain's CDR3 is CASSLSDGPYEQYF. The CDR3, as DNA: TGTGCCAGCAGTTTATCGGACGGCCCCTACGAGCAGTACTTC. The J gene is TRBJ2-7, the V gene TRBV6-2 or TRBV6-3; D not resolved. The CDR3 length is 14 residues. Trimming stripped 4 bases from V and 2 bases from J, with 12 bases between. CDR1 and CDR2 (germline): MNHEY, SVGEGT.

The rearrangement links TRBV11-2 to TRBJ2-5; D is unresolved. The CDR3 covers 11 residues. The ends were cut back, 8 bases at V and 7 bases at J, with 11 bases in the middle. Germline assignment: CDR1 SGHAT and CDR2 FQNNGV. This CDR3 reads CASRDTVTQYF. DNA for the CDR3: TGTGCCAGCCGAGACACCGTGACCCAGTACTTC.

V gene TRBV13 combines with J gene TRBJ1-6, with D unclear. Trimming cost V 8 bases and J 6 bases, with 14 bases left between them. Germline assignment: CDR1 PRHDT and CDR2 FYEKMQ (reference sequence). The CDR3 has 14 residues. CDR3 residues: CASEWTSGNSPLHF. The CDR3, as DNA: TGTGCCAGCGAATGGACCTCGGGTAATTCACCCCTCCACTTT.

The chain couples TRBV5-4 to TRBJ1-5; possible D gene TRBD1, 5 bases. CDR3 length equals 14 residues. Trimming removed 0 bases from V and 5 bases from J, with 9 bases in between. Germline CDR1 reads SGHNT; CDR2 reads YYREEE (reference sequence). CDR3 coding DNA: TGTGCCAGCAGCTTGGGATTACAGGATCAGCCCCAGCATTTT. Its translation is CASSLGLQDQPQHF.

This clonotype was seen a single time. The CDR3 spells CASSQEVQGTQPQHF. The CDR3 coding sequence is TGCGCCAGCAGCCAAGAAGTCCAGGGCACTCAGCCCCAGCATTTT. V gene TRBV4-1 combines with J gene TRBJ1-5; the D gene is possibly TRBD1 (5 bases). The CDR3 spans 15 residues. The germline CDR1 and CDR2 sequences are MGHRA and YSYEKL. V shed 0 bases and J shed 6 bases, with 12 bases lying between them.

The chain recombines TRBV5-1 with TRBJ1-2; D not certain. This CDR3 has 15 residues. Germline lookup yields CDR1 SGHRS and CDR2 YFSETQ. Between the trimmed V and J ends, which lost 6 bases and 4 bases, there was a span of 19 bases. DNA for the CDR3: TGCGCCAGCACCCTCGAGGAGGGTCCCCTCTATGGCTACACCTTC. Translating it yields CASTLEEGPLYGYTF.

This rearrangement joins TRBV9 to TRBJ2-3; weak D call: TRBD1 (7 bases). The germline V gene has CDR1 SGDLS and CDR2 YYNGEE. V was cut by 4 bases and J by 3 bases, with 24 bases left in between. This CDR3 contains 18 residues. Here the CDR3 reads CASSPALGGGAKTDTQYF. CDR3 nucleotide sequence: TGTGCCAGCAGCCCTGCGTTAGGAGGGGGCGCGAAAACAGATACGCAGTATTTT.

The rearrangement links TRBV6-2 or TRBV6-3 to TRBJ1-1; no clear D. This CDR3 is 12 amino acids long. V was shortened by 6 bases and J by 6 bases, with 11 bases between the two germline ends. Germline CDR1 reads MNHEY; CDR2 reads SVGEGT. The CDR3 DNA sequence: TGTGCCAGCAGCGACCCCCGGCCTGAAGCTTTCTTT. It codes for CASSDPRPEAFF.